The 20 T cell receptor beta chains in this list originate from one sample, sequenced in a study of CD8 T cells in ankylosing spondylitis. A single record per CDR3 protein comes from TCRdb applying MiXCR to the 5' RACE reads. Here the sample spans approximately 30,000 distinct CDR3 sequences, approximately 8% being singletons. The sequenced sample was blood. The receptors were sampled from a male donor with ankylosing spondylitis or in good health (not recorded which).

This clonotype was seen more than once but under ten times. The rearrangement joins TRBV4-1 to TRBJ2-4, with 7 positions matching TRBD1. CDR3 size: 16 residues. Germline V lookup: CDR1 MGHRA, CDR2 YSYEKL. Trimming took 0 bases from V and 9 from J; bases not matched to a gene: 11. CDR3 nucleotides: TGCGCCAGCAGCCAAGATAGGGGGCTCGCTCGGGGCATTCAGTACTTC. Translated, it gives CASSQDRGLARGIQYF.

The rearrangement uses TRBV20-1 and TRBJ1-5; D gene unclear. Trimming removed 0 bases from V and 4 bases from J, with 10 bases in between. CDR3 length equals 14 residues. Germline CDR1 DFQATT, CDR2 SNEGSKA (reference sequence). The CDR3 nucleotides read TGCAGTGCTAGAGAGTGGGTGGGGAATCAGCCCCAGCATTTT. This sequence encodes CSAREWVGNQPQHF.

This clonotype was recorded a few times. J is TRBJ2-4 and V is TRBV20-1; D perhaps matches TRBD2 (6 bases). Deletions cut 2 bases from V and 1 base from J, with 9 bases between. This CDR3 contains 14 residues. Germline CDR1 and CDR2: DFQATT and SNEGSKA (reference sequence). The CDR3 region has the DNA TGCAGTGCTAGACTAGCGCCCGCCAAAAACATTCAGTACTTC. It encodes CSARLAPAKNIQYF.

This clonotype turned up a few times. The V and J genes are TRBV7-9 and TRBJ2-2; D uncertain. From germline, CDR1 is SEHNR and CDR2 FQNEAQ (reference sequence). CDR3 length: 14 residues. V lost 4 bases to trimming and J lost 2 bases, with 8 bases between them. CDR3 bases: TGTGCCAGCAGCTCGGAGTACAACACCGGGGAGCTGTTTTTT. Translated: CASSSEYNTGELFF.

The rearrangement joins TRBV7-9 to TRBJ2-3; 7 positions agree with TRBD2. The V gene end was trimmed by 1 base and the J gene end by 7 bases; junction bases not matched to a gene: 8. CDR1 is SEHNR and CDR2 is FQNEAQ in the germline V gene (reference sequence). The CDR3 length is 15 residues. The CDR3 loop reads CASSLDSGGQNTQYF. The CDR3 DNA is TGTGCCAGCAGCTTAGATTCGGGGGGTCAAAATACGCAGTATTTT.

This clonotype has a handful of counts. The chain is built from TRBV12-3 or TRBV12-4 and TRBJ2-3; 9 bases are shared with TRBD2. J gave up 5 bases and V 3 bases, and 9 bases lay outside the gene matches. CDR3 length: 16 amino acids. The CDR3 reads CASSFFSGGLQDTQYF. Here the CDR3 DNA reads TGTGCCAGCAGTTTTTTTAGCGGGGGTCTTCAAGATACGCAGTATTTT.

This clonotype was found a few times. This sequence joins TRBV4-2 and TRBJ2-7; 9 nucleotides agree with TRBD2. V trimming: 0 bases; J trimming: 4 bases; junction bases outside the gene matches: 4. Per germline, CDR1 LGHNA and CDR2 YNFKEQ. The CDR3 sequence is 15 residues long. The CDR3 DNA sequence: TGTGCCAGCAGCCAAGACGCGGGAGGGCGGTACGAGCAGTACTTC. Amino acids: CASSQDAGGRYEQYF.

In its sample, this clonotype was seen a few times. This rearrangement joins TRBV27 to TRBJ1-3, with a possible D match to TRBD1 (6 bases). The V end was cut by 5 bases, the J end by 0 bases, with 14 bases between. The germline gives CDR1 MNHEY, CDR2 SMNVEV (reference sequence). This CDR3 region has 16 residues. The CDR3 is CASSRSWTASGNTIYF. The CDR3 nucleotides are TGTGCCAGCAGTAGATCCTGGACAGCCTCTGGAAACACCATATATTTT.

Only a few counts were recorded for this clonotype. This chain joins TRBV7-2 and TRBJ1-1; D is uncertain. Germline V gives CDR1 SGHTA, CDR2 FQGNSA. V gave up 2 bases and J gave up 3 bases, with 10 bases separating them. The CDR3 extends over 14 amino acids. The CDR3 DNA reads TGTGCCAGCAGCTTACAAGCCCGGGACACTGAAGCTTTCTTT. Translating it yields CASSLQARDTEAFF.

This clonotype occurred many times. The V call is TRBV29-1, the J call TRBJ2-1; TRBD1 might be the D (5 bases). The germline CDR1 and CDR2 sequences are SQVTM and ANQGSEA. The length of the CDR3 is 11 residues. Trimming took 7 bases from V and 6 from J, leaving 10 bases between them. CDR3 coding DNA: TGCAGCGCCGACAGTACCAATGAGCAGTTCTTC. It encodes CSADSTNEQFF.

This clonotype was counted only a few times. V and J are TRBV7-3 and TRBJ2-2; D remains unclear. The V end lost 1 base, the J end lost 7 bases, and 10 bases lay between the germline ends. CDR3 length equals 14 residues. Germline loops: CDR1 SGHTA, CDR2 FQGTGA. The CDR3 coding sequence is TGTGCCAGCAGCTTAAAGGCTAACGGCGGGGAGCTGTTTTTT. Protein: CASSLKANGGELFF.

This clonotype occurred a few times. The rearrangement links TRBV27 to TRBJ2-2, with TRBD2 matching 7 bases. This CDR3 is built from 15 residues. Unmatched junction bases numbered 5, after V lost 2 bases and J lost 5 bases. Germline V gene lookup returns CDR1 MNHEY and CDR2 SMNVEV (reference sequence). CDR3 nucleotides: TGTGCCAGCAGTTTAGCAGCGGGACGGACCGGGGAGCTGTTTTTT. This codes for CASSLAAGRTGELFF.

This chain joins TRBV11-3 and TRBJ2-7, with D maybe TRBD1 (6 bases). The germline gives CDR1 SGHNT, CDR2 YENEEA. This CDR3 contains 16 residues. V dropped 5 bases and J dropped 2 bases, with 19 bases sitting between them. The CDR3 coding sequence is TGTGCCAGCAGCAAGCGCACAGGGAAGCCGCCCTACGAGCAGTACTTC. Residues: CASSKRTGKPPYEQYF.

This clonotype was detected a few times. For the CDR3, the DNA is TGCAGTGCTAGTCAGGGGGGTGGCACAGATACGCAGTATTTT. It yields the protein CSASQGGGTDTQYF. The genes are TRBV20-1 and TRBJ2-3; possibly TRBD1 for D (7 bases). From germline, CDR1 is DFQATT and CDR2 SNEGSKA (reference sequence). The CDR3 runs to 14 residues. With 3 bases removed from V and 1 base from J, the gap between germline ends came to 11 bases.

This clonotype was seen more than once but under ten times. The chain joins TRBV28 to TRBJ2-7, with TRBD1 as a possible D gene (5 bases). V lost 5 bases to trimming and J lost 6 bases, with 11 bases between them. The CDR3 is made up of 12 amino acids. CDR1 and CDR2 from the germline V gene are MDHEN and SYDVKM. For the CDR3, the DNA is TGTGCCAGCAGTCTCCAGGGTAGCGAGCAGTACTTC. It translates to CASSLQGSEQYF.

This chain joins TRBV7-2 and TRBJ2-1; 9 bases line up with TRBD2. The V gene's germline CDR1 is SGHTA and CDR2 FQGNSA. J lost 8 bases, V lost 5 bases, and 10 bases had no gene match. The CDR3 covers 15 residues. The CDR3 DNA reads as TGTGCCAGCAGCCCGGGCGGGGGGGCCTCGTATGAGCAGTTCTTC. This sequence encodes CASSPGGGASYEQFF.

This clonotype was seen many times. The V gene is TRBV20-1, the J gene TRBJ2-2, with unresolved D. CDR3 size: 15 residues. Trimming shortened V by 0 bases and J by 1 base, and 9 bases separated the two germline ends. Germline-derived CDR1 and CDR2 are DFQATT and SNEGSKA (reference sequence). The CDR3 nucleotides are TGCAGTGCTAGAGATGACCCCCTGAACACCGGGGAGCTGTTTTTT. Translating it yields CSARDDPLNTGELFF.

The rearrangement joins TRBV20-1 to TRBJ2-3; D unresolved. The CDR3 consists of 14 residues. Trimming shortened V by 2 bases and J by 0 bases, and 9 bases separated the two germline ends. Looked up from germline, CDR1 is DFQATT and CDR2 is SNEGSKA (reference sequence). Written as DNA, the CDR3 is TGCAGTGCTAGACCGCAAACTAGCACAGATACGCAGTATTTT. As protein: CSARPQTSTDTQYF.

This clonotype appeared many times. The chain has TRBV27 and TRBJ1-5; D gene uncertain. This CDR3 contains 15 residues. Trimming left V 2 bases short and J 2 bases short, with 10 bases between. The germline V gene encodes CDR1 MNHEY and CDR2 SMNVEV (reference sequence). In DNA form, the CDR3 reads TGTGCCAGCAGTTTAACGGGAGCGCGCAATCAGCCCCAGCATTTT. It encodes CASSLTGARNQPQHF.

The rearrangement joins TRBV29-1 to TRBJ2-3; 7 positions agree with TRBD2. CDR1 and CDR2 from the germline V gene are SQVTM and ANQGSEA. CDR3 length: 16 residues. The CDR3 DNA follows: TGCAGTGTAGTTTCGTGGCCGGGAGGCAGCACAGATACGCAGTATTTT. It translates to CSVVSWPGGSTDTQYF.